The 7 T cell receptor beta chains below all came from one sample that was sequenced in a study of T cells in Graves' hyperthyroidism and ophthalmopathy. Amplified regions were TCR beta CDR3 sequences from RNA transcripts. RT-PCR in the first round (using the HTBI primer set) targeted the TCR CDR3. TCRdb re-derived calls from the multiplex PCR reads in MiXCR, one entry per CDR3 protein. The repertoire holds some 500,000 distinct CDR3 sequences, with approximately 25% as singletons. The sequenced sample consisted of blood. Receptor source: a young woman with Graves' ophthalmopathy.

In its sample, this clonotype was seen many times. The rearrangement joins TRBV4-2 to TRBJ1-1; 9 nucleotides match TRBD1. J lost 5 bases, V lost 2 bases, and 6 bases had no gene match. CDR3 length equals 15 residues. From germline, CDR1 is LGHNA and CDR2 YNFKEQ. CDR3 region: CASSQPDRGGTEAFF. The CDR3 DNA reads TGTGCCAGCAGCCAACCCGACAGGGGGGGGACTGAAGCTTTCTTT.

With respect to this clonotype: Since a much larger clone is just one base distant, this may be a read error. This rearrangement joins TRBV6-2 or TRBV6-3 to TRBJ2-5; TRBD2 might be the D (6 bases). The CDR3 extends over 14 amino acids. Germline values: CDR1 MNHEY, CDR2 SVGEGT. The chain's CDR3 is CANSSRDSQETQYF. In DNA, the CDR3 is TGTGCCAACAGTTCCCGGGACTCCCAAGAGACCCAGTACTTC.

This clonotype was detected many times. The V gene is TRBV6-5, the J gene TRBJ2-4, with 7 bases lining up with TRBD2. The CDR3 has 16 residues. The germline CDR1 and CDR2 sequences are MNHEY and SVGAGI. The ends lost 0 bases at V and 0 bases at J; junction bases unmatched: 2. The CDR3 DNA reads as TGTGCCAGCAGTTACTCCGCTAGCGGAGCCAAAAACATTCAGTACTTC. Protein product: CASSYSASGAKNIQYF.

The rearrangement links TRBV7-8 to TRBJ2-7; 11 nucleotides align to TRBD2. From germline, CDR1 is SGHVS and CDR2 FQNEAQ. This CDR3 is built from 14 residues. Germline trimming cut 3 bases from V and 6 bases from J; bases unmatched to any gene: 4. The CDR3 DNA is TGTGCCAGCAGCTTGACTAGCGGGACAGTCGAGCAGTACTTC. This gives the protein CASSLTSGTVEQYF.

This clonotype has just a few counts. The rearrangement joins TRBV7-2 to TRBJ2-5, with no clear D. The CDR3 loop spans 13 amino acids. Germline V CDR1 and CDR2: SGHTA, FQGNSA. Trimming took 4 bases from V and 5 from J, leaving 11 bases between them. The CDR3 protein is CASSSWVGETQYF. The CDR3 coding sequence is TGTGCCAGCAGCTCCTGGGTTGGCGAGACCCAGTACTTC.

This clonotype was observed at least ten times. This chain links TRBV12-3 or TRBV12-4 with TRBJ1-1; D may be TRBD1 (6 bases). V was shortened by 7 bases and J by 5 bases, with 14 bases between the two germline ends. The CDR3 runs 13 residues. The CDR3 reads CASMLSGVTEAFF. For the CDR3, the DNA is TGTGCCAGCATGTTATCAGGGGTGACTGAAGCTTTCTTT.

This clonotype was picked up many times. The chain is built from TRBV27 and TRBJ2-1, with TRBD1 as a possible D gene (6 bases). The CDR3 runs 11 residues. Germline CDR1 is MNHEY and CDR2 is SMNVEV (reference sequence). Trimming stripped 5 bases from V and 7 bases from J, with 6 bases between. CDR3: CASSDRNEQFF. CDR3 coding DNA: TGTGCCAGCAGTGACAGGAATGAGCAGTTCTTC.